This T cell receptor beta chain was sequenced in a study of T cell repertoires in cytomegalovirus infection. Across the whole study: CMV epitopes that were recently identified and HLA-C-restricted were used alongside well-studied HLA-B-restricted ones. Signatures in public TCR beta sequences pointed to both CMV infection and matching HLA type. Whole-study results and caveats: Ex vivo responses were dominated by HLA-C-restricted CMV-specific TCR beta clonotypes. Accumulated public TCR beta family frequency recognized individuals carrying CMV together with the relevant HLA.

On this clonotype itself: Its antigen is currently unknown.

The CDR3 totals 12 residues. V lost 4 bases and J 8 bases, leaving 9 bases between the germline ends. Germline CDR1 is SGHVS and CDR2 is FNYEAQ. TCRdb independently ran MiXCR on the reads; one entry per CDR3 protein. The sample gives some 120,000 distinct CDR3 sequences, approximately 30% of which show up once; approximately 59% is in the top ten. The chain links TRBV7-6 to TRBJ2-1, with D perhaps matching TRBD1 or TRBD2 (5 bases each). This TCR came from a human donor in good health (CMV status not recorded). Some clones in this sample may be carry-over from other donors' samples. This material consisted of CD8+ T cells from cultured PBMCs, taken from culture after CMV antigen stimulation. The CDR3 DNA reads TGTGCCAGCAGCTGGGACGGGGATGAGCAGTTCTTC. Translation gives CASSWDGDEQFF.